This T cell receptor beta chain was documented in a study of radiation and T cells in renal cell carcinoma. The study's findings and limits: No pretreatment tumor biopsies were available for baseline clonotypes.

The time point denotes: blood 4 weeks post-SBRT, at nephrectomy. Treatment denoted: 15 Gy SBRT to primary tumor, nephrectomy 4 weeks later. Nephrectomy followed 15 Gy stereotactic body radiation by 4 weeks. This renal cell carcinoma was of the clear cell type. This clone was detected a few times. As yet, its antigen is unknown. The data were produced by immunoSEQ multiplex PCR, yet TCRdb's version contains in-frame clones alone and is incomplete. The profile covers some 78,000 clones, with roughly 87% appearing a single time and 5% to 7.5% taken by the ten largest. Germline CDR1 reads SGHRS; CDR2 reads YFSETQ. This CDR3 has 15 amino acids. Deletions cut 4 bases from V and 3 bases from J, with 16 bases between.

This chain connects TRBV5-1 to TRBJ1-1; D is perhaps TRBD1 (6 bases). The TCR comes from a woman in her seventies with renal cell carcinoma. The material sequenced was blood, taken from a patient whose treatment included radiotherapy and nephrectomy. CDR3 loop: CASSPIGGADTEAFF. For the CDR3, the DNA is TGCGCCAGCAGCCCAATTGGGGGGGCGGACACTGAAGCTTTCTTT.